The 31 T cell receptor beta chains reported below all come from one sample, sequenced in a study of blood T cell repertoires in COVID-19 (dated by TCRdb to about 2020). Library construction relied on the immunoSEQ multiplex PCR assay. Imported from immuneACCESS, the table was reduced by TCRdb to in-frame sequences with V and J called. These copies leave out some clones; in studies compared against another copy, an unresolved V gene accounts for under half, and the cause of the remainder is not known. The table for this sample lists approximately 300,000 clones; more than 90% of them were counted only once. The top ten constitute under 20% of the sample. Sequencing used PBMCs or T cells enriched from blood (not recorded which). The receptor source for this set is a woman aged 30 to 39 who had recovered from COVID-19.

This sequence joins TRBV28 and TRBJ1-5; TRBD1 is a possible D gene (6 bases). This CDR3 region has 15 residues. Per germline, CDR1 MDHEN and CDR2 SYDVKM. The V end was cut by 4 bases, the J end by 0 bases, with 10 bases between. The CDR3 here is CASSYDRLSNQPQHF. The CDR3 region has the DNA TGTGCCAGCAGTTATGACAGGCTTAGCAATCAGCCCCAGCATTTT.

Concerning this clone: Other DNA variants within this sample encode the same CDR3. V and J are TRBV5-1 and TRBJ1-2; 8 bases agree with TRBD1. The trim removed 4 bases at V and 7 bases at J, leaving 6 bases unmatched. The CDR3 is 13 amino acids. Germline V gene sequence: CDR1 SGHRS, CDR2 YFSETQ. The CDR3 DNA reads as TGCGCCAGCAGCCCCGGACAGGGAGTTGGCTACACCTTC. Protein sequence: CASSPGQGVGYTF.

The chain combines TRBV19 with TRBJ2-3; 9 positions match TRBD1. The CDR3 runs 16 residues. V shed 4 bases, J shed 4 bases, and the junction held 9 bases outside the gene matches. Germline V lookup: CDR1 LNHDA, CDR2 SQIVND (reference sequence). Written as DNA, the CDR3 is TGTGCCAGTAGTAGCCCGGGACAGGGTTTCGCAGATACGCAGTATTTT. As protein: CASSSPGQGFADTQYF.

The V call is TRBV11-2, the J call TRBJ1-3, with 7 bases that match TRBD1. CDR1 is SGHAT, CDR2 FQNNGV, per germline. There are 16 residues in the CDR3. V lost 1 base and J lost 3; bases outside the gene matches: 6. The CDR3 reads CASSLGARGFGNTIYF. CDR3 DNA sequence: TGTGCCAGCAGCTTAGGAGCCAGGGGGTTTGGAAACACCATATATTTT.

J is TRBJ2-5 and V is TRBV7-9, with 8 bases aligning to TRBD2. CDR3 size: 12 residues. Germline CDR1 SEHNR, CDR2 FQNEAQ (reference sequence). With V trimmed by 8 bases and J by 4 bases, 3 bases remained unmatched. In DNA, the CDR3 is TGTGCCAGCGGCGGGGGGCCAGAGACCCAGTACTTC. Translated: CASGGGPETQYF. The complete variable domain, with remaining parts taken from reference TRBV7-9 and TRBJ2-5, reads DTGVSQNPRHKITKRGQNVTFRCDPISEHNRLYWYRQTLGQGPEFLTYFQNEAQLEKSRLLSDRFSAERPKGSFSTLEIQRTEQGDSAMYLCASGGGPETQYFGPGTRLLVL.

The gene calls are TRBV7-8 and TRBJ2-5, with TRBD2 as a possible D gene (6 bases). The V gene's germline CDR1 is SGHVS and CDR2 FQNEAQ. V was cut by 4 bases and J by 5 bases, with 14 bases left in between. This CDR3 has 14 amino acids. CDR3 DNA sequence: TGTGCCAGCAGCTCTAGTGGGGGGTGGGAGACCCAGTACTTC. Residues: CASSSSGGWETQYF.

This chain connects TRBV4-1 to TRBJ1-5; D not certain. The V gene lost 1 base and the J gene lost 2 bases, with 9 bases spanning the gap. Germline loops: CDR1 MGHRA, CDR2 YSYEKL. The CDR3 sequence is 15 residues long. DNA of the CDR3: TGCGCCAGCAGCCAAGCCTCCGGTGGCAATCAGCCCCAGCATTTT. Protein product: CASSQASGGNQPQHF.

The chain is built from TRBV19 and TRBJ1-4; no clear D gene. The germline gives CDR1 LNHDA, CDR2 SQIVND (reference sequence). The CDR3 covers 14 residues. V was trimmed by 3 bases and J by 5 bases, leaving 10 bases between them. The CDR3 bases are TGTGCCAGTAGTATTACTTCGGGGAATGAAAAACTGTTTTTT. This codes for CASSITSGNEKLFF.

This clone came up once. The chain uses TRBV12-5 and TRBJ2-2; 8 bases are a match to TRBD1. Germline assignment: CDR1 LGHNT and CDR2 FRNRAP. This CDR3 has 15 amino acids. Unmatched junction bases numbered 4, after V lost 3 bases and J lost 4 bases. Written as DNA, the CDR3 is TGTGCTAGTGGTTTAGGACAGGGATCCACCGGGGAGCTGTTTTTT. This gives the protein CASGLGQGSTGELFF. The full variable domain, completed using reference TRBV12-5 and TRBJ2-2, is DARVTQTPRHKVTEMGQEVTMRCQPILGHNTVFWYRQTMMQGLELLAYFRNRAPLDDSGMPKDRFSAEMPDATLATLKIQPSEPRDSAVYFCASGLGQGSTGELFFGEGSRLTVL.

The chain uses TRBV7-9 and TRBJ2-1, with TRBD2 matching 12 bases. J lost 9 bases, V lost 5 bases, and 8 bases had no gene match. The CDR3 loop spans 15 amino acids. From germline, CDR1 is SEHNR and CDR2 FQNEAQ (reference sequence). The CDR3 bases are TGTGCCAGCAGCCCGACTAGCGGGAGACTGTCTGAGCAGTTCTTC. Translated, it gives CASSPTSGRLSEQFF.

This clone was observed a handful of times. The rearrangement links TRBV21-1 to TRBJ1-1; TRBD1, as called in the table, went unchecked against the DNA. TRBV21-1 is a documented pseudogene. The length of the CDR3 is 14 residues. CDR3 sequence: CASARTGDGPEAFF. DNA of the CDR3: TGTGCCAGCGCACGCACAGGGGACGGACCTGAAGCTTTCTTT.

This clone was counted only a few times. The CDR3 loop reads CAKDRNTGNTIYF. The CDR3 DNA reads TGTGCCAAAGACAGAAATACTGGAAACACCATATATTTT. This chain connects TRBV2 to TRBJ1-3; possibly TRBD1 for D (5 bases). Trimming shortened V by 10 bases and J by 2 bases, and 12 bases separated the two germline ends. Germline-derived CDR1 and CDR2 are SNHLY and FYNNEI. The CDR3 is made up of 13 amino acids.

CDR3 region: CASSLVSGELFF. CDR3 sequence (DNA): TGTGCCAGCAGTTTAGTATCCGGGGAGCTGTTTTTT. The chain links TRBV5-4 to TRBJ2-2; D call uncertain. Germline CDR1 SGHNT, CDR2 YYREEE (reference sequence). Deletions cut 5 bases from V and 6 bases from J, with 8 bases between. The CDR3 runs 12 residues.

V is TRBV7-9 and J is TRBJ2-2; no reliable D call. This CDR3 spans 13 amino acids. Germline V CDR1 and CDR2: SEHNR, FQNEAQ (reference sequence). Trimming cost V 1 base and J 8 bases, with 8 bases left between them. CDR3 sequence reads: CASSLVTAGELFF. The CDR3 nucleotides read TGTGCCAGCAGCTTAGTTACCGCGGGGGAGCTGTTTTTT.

The J gene is TRBJ2-3, the V gene TRBV2; TRBD2 aligns across 7 bases. This CDR3 comprises 14 residues. Trimming removed 5 bases from V and 7 bases from J; junction bases left unmatched: 9. Germline V gene data show CDR1 as SNHLY and CDR2 as FYNNEI. DNA of the CDR3: TGTGCCAGCAGTCCCGCCCACGGGGGGTATACGCAGTATTTT. Translated, it gives CASSPAHGGYTQYF.

The chain recombines TRBV4-2 with TRBJ2-7; TRBD1 matches 8 bases. Per germline, CDR1 LGHNA and CDR2 YNFKEQ. The CDR3 has 16 residues. The junction had 9 bases not matched to a gene; V was cut back by 4 bases and J by 1 base. DNA for the CDR3: TGTGCCAGCAGCCCAGACCCCGGGACAGGTTCCTACGAGCAGTACTTC. Amino acids: CASSPDPGTGSYEQYF.

The rearrangement links TRBV7-2 to TRBJ2-2; D is unclear. This CDR3 contains 16 residues. V was trimmed by 1 base and J by 3 bases, leaving 12 bases between them. Germline CDR1 reads SGHTA; CDR2 reads FQGNSA. CDR3 loop: CASSLGLGSYTGELFF. CDR3 nucleotides: TGTGCCAGCAGCTTAGGGTTGGGCTCATACACCGGGGAGCTGTTTTTT.

The table lists this clone with a count of one. Other DNA sequences in this sample translate to the same CDR3. The gene calls are TRBV12-3 or TRBV12-4 and TRBJ2-1; D not resolved. This CDR3 is built from 13 residues. The V and J ends lost 3 bases and 0 bases respectively, with 3 bases between them. CDR3 sequence: CASSFSSYNEQFF. In DNA, the CDR3 is TGTGCCAGCAGTTTTAGCTCCTACAATGAGCAGTTCTTC.

This clone was seen just once. The genes are TRBV19 and TRBJ2-1, with D possibly being TRBD1 (7 bases). CDR3 size: 15 residues. Germline values: CDR1 LNHDA, CDR2 SQIVND (reference sequence). V gave up 7 bases and J gave up 4 bases, with 17 bases separating them. CDR3 nucleotide sequence: TGTGCCAGTACCCAGGGGGGAGATTTATACAATGAGCAGTTCTTC. It is translated as CASTQGGDLYNEQFF.

This chain joins TRBV6-6 and TRBJ2-7, with 7 bases fitting TRBD2. The CDR3 has 14 amino acids. J was trimmed by 0 bases and V by 5 bases; bases with no gene match: 4. CDR1 and CDR2 (germline): MNHNY, SVGAGI (reference sequence). CDR3 amino acids: CASSKAGSSYEQYF. The CDR3 nucleotides are TGTGCCAGCAGTAAAGCGGGGAGCTCCTACGAGCAGTACTTC.

This clone has just one count. V gene TRBV27 combines with J gene TRBJ1-1, with D tentatively TRBD1 (5 bases). Germline CDR1 reads MNHEY; CDR2 reads SMNVEV (reference sequence). With 6 bases removed from V and 3 bases from J, the gap between germline ends came to 14 bases. The CDR3 extends over 14 amino acids. The CDR3 protein is CASRSGGEHTEAFF. CDR3 DNA sequence: TGTGCCAGCAGGTCCGGGGGGGAACACACTGAAGCTTTCTTT.

This clone was seen a single time. This chain connects TRBV5-1 to TRBJ1-3; D remains ambiguous. V was trimmed by 5 bases and J by 2 bases, leaving 11 bases between them. Looked up from germline, CDR1 is SGHRS and CDR2 is YFSETQ. This CDR3 contains 14 residues. This CDR3 is CASREGSPGNTIYF. In DNA form, the CDR3 reads TGCGCCAGCAGAGAAGGGAGTCCTGGAAACACCATATATTTT.

The gene calls are TRBV6-2 or TRBV6-3 and TRBJ1-2; 7 bases agree with TRBD1. Unmatched junction bases numbered 7, after V lost 5 bases and J lost 7 bases. CDR1 and CDR2 (germline): MNHEY, SVGEGT. The CDR3 has 13 amino acids. CDR3 nucleotide sequence: TGTGCCAGCAGTGACAGGGCTCAGGGTGGCTACACCTTC. Protein product: CASSDRAQGGYTF.

The rearrangement uses TRBV27 and TRBJ1-2; TRBD1 aligns across 9 bases. The CDR3 consists of 13 residues. J was trimmed by 8 bases and V by 6 bases; bases with no gene match: 7. Germline V gives CDR1 MNHEY, CDR2 SMNVEV (reference sequence). CDR3 amino acids: CASRSGQGYGYTF. The DNA of the CDR3 is TGTGCCAGCAGGTCCGGACAGGGGTACGGCTACACCTTC.

The genes are TRBV5-1 and TRBJ2-4; TRBD2 matches 9 bases. Trimming at V came to 0 bases and at J to 6 bases, leaving 7 bases not matched to a gene. Germline CDR1 and CDR2: SGHRS and YFSETQ. The CDR3 has 16 amino acids. The CDR3 sequence: CASSLELAGRGNIQYF. Here the CDR3 DNA reads TGCGCCAGCAGCTTGGAGCTAGCGGGGCGGGGAAACATTCAGTACTTC.

The gene calls are TRBV5-8 and TRBJ2-7, with D maybe TRBD1 (5 bases). V lost 0 bases and J 2 bases, leaving 9 bases between the germline ends. Germline CDR1 SGHTS, CDR2 YDEGEE. The CDR3 loop spans 14 amino acids. CDR3 in DNA: TGTGCCAGCAGCTTGGAAGGGGCGCCCTACGAGCAGTACTTC. It yields the protein CASSLEGAPYEQYF.

This sequence joins TRBV28 and TRBJ1-2, with no clear D. The CDR3 loop spans 15 amino acids. CDR1 and CDR2 from the germline V gene are MDHEN and SYDVKM. Trimming shortened V by 5 bases and J by 7 bases, and 20 bases separated the two germline ends. In DNA form, the CDR3 reads TGTGCCAGCAGTCTCCCATTTGTAGCCTCCCCTGGCTACACCTTC. It codes for CASSLPFVASPGYTF.

The chain recombines TRBV18 with TRBJ1-1; TRBD1 matches 8 bases. The trim removed 4 bases at V and 0 bases at J, leaving 4 bases unmatched. Germline V gene lookup returns CDR1 KGHSH and CDR2 LQKENI. This CDR3 has 15 residues. The CDR3 is CASSLGQGMNTEAFF. The CDR3 bases are TGTGCCAGCTCACTCGGACAGGGCATGAACACTGAAGCTTTCTTT.

The rearrangement links TRBV28 to TRBJ1-1; 8 nucleotides align to TRBD1. CDR1 and CDR2 (germline): MDHEN, SYDVKM. The CDR3 is 13 amino acids. V dropped 7 bases and J dropped 11; count of bases not matched to a gene: 12. Written as DNA, the CDR3 is TGTGCCAGCAAACTAACAGGGGGGACAGGCGCTTTCTTT. It specifies CASKLTGGTGAFF.

As for this clone: One end of the junction is discordant with germline, which a read error may explain. The CDR3 sequence: CASSQSGQGFFLF. Written as DNA, the CDR3 is TGTGCCAGCAGCCAATCGGGACAGGGGTTTTTCCTCTTC. This sequence joins TRBV3-1 (or the pseudogene TRBV3-2) and TRBJ1-2; 10 nucleotides align to TRBD1. Germline V gene data show CDR1 as LGHDT and CDR2 as YNNKEL (reference sequence). The CDR3 contains 13 residues.

The chain uses TRBV18 and TRBJ2-7; possible D gene TRBD1, 5 bases. This CDR3 spans 14 amino acids. Between the trimmed V and J ends, which lost 2 bases and 3 bases, there was a span of 11 bases. CDR1 and CDR2 (germline): KGHSH, LQKENI. The CDR3 DNA is TGTGCCAGCTCACCATATCATGACAGCTACGAGCAGTACTTC. Amino acid sequence: CASSPYHDSYEQYF.